This record concerns one T cell receptor beta chain sequence. Its matching antigen is unknown. This record comes from a study of glioma-infiltrating T cells. Whole-study findings and limits: Tissue-blood divergence was below expectation in non-neoplastic patients, above in gliomas.

Using RNA template, CDR3s of TCR alpha and beta were amplified with iRepertoire arm-PCR. In TCRdb, the multiplex PCR reads were re-called with MiXCR into one record per CDR3 protein. Of a few hundred thousand distinct CDR3 sequences listed, 41% are singletons. The CDR3 runs 14 residues. The germline V gene encodes CDR1 MNHNS and CDR2 SASEGT. V trimming: 7 bases; J trimming: 9 bases; junction bases outside the gene matches: 7. This clonotype was obtained from a human donor with low-grade glioma or glioblastoma, undergoing nonglioma brain surgery, or in good health (not recorded which). Sequencing was carried out using glioma tissue, nonneoplastic brain tissue, or PBMCs (not recorded which). The genes are TRBV6-1 and TRBJ2-1, with 12 positions matching TRBD2. Here the CDR3 DNA reads TGTGCCAGCATAGCGACTAGCGGGAGAACTGAGCAGTTCTTC. This sequence encodes CASIATSGRTEQFF.